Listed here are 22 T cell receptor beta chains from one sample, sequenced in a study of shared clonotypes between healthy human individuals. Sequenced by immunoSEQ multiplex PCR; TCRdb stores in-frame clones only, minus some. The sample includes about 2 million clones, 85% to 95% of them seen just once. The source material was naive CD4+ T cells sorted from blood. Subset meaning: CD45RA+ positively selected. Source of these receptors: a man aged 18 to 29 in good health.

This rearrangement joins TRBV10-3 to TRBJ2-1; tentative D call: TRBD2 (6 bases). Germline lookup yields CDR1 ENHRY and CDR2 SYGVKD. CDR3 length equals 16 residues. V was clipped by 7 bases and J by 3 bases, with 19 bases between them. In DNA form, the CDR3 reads TGTGCCATCATGGGGCGGCGGGGCGAAAACTACAATGAGCAGTTCTTC. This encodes CAIMGRRGENYNEQFF.

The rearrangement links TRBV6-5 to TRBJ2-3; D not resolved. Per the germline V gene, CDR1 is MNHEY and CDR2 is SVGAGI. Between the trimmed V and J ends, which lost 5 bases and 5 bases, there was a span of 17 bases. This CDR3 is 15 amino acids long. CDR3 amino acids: CASSGRTGRVDTQYF. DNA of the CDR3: TGTGCCAGCAGTGGCCGGACGGGTAGGGTAGATACGCAGTATTTT.

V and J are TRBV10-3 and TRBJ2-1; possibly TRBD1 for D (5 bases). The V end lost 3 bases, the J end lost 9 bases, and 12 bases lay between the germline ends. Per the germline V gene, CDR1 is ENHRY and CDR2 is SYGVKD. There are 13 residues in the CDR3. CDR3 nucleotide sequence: TGTGCCATCAGTGAATTGGGTGGGGCTGAGCAGTTCTTC. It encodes CAISELGGAEQFF.

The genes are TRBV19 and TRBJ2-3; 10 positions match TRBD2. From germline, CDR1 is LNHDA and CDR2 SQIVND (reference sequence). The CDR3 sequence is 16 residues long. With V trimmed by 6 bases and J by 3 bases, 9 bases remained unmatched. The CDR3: CASRPLLAGETDTQYF. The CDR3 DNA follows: TGTGCCAGTAGACCGCTTCTAGCGGGAGAGACAGATACGCAGTATTTT.

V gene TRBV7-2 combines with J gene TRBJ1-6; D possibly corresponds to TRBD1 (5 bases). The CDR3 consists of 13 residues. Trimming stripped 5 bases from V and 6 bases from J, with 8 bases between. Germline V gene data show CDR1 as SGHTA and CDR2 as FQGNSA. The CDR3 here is CASSRQSNSPLHF. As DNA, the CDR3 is TGTGCCAGCAGCCGACAGTCTAATTCACCCCTCCACTTT.

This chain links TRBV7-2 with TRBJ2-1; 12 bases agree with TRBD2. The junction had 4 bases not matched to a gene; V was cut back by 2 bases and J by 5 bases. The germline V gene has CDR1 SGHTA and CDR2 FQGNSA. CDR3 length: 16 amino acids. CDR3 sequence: CASSLSLAGGNNEQFF. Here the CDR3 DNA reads TGTGCCAGCAGCTTAAGCCTAGCGGGAGGGAACAATGAGCAGTTCTTC.

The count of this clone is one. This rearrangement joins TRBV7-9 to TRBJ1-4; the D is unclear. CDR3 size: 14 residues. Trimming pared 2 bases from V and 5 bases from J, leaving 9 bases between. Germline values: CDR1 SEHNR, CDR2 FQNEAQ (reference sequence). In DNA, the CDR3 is TGTGCCAGCAGCTTACTAGGAGGGAATGAAAAACTGTTTTTT. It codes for CASSLLGGNEKLFF.

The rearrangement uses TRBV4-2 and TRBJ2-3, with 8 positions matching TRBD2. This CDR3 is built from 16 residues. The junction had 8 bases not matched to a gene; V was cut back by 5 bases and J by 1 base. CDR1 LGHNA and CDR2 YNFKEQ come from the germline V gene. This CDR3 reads CASSYGGATGTDTQYF. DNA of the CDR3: TGTGCCAGCAGCTACGGGGGGGCGACTGGCACAGATACGCAGTATTTT.

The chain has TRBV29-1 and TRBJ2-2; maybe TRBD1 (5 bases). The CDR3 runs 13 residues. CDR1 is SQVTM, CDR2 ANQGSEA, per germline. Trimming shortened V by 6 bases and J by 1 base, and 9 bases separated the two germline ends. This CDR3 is CSVCRGNTGELFF. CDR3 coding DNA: TGCAGCGTGTGTAGGGGGAACACCGGGGAGCTGTTTTTT.

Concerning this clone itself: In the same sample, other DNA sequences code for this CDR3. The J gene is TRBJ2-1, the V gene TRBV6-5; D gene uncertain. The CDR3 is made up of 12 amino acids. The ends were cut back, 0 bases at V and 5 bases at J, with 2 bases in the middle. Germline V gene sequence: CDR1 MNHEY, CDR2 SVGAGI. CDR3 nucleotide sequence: TGTGCCAGCAGTTACTCGAACAATGAGCAGTTCTTC. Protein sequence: CASSYSNNEQFF.

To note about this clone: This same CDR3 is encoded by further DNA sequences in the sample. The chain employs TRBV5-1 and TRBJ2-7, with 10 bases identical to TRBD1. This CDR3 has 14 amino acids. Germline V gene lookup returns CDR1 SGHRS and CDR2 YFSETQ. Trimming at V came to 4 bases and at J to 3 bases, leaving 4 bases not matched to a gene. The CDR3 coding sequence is TGCGCCAGCAGCCCCGGACAGGGGGTCTACGAGCAGTACTTC. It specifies CASSPGQGVYEQYF. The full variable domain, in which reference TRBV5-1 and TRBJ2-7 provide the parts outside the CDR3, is KAGVTQTPRYLIKTRGQQVTLSCSPISGHRSVSWYQQTPGQGLQFLFEYFSETQRNKGNFPGRFSGRQFSNSRSEMNVSTLELGDSALYLCASSPGQGVYEQYFGPGTRLTVT.

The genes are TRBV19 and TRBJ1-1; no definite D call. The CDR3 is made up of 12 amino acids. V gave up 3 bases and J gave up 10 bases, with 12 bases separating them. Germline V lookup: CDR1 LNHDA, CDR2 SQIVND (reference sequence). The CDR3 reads CASSIGSESAFF. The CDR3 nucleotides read TGTGCCAGTAGTATTGGTTCAGAATCAGCTTTCTTT.

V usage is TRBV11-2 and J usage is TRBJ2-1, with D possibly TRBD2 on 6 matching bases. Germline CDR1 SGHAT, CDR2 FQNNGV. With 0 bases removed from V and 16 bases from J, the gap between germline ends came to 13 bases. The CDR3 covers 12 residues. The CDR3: CASSLDRASAFF. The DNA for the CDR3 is TGTGCCAGCAGCTTAGATCGGGCTAGCGCCTTCTTC.

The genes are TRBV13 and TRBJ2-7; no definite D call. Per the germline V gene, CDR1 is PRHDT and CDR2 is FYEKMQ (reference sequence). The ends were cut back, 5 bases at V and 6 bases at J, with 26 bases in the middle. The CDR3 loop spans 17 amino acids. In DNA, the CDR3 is TGTGCCAGCAGCCGAAGCTCCGGGTTTCTCGCATTTTCCGAGCAGTACTTC. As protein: CASSRSSGFLAFSEQYF.

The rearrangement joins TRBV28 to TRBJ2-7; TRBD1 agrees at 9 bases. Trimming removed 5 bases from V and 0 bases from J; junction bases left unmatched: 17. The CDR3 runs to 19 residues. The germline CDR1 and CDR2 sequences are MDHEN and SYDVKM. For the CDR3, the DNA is TGTGCCAGCAGTCTCTTTTCCGGGACAGGGATGGCCCTCTCCTACGAGCAGTACTTC. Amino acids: CASSLFSGTGMALSYEQYF.

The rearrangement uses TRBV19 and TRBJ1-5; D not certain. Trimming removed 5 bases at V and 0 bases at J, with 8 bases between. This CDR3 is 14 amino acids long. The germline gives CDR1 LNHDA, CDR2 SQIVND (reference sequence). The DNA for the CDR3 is TGTGCCAGTAGTCAAACGAATAGCAATCAGCCCCAGCATTTT. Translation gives CASSQTNSNQPQHF.

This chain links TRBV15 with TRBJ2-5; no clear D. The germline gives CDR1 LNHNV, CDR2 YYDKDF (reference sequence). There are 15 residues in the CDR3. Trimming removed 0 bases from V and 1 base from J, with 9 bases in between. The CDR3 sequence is CATSRDIGPQETQYF. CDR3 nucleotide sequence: TGTGCCACCAGCAGAGATATTGGTCCCCAAGAGACCCAGTACTTC.

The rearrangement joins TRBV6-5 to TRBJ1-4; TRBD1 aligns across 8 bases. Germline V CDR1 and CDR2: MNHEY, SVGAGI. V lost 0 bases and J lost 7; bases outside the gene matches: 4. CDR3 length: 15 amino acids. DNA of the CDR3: TGTGCCAGCAGTTACTCGCCAGGGGGCGGTGAAAAACTGTTTTTT. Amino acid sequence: CASSYSPGGGEKLFF.

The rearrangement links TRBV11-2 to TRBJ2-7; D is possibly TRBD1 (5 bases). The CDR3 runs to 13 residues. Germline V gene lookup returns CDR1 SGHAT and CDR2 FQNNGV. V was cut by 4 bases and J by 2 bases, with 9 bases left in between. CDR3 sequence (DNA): TGTGCCAGCAGCTGGCAGGGAACCTACGAGCAGTACTTC. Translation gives CASSWQGTYEQYF.

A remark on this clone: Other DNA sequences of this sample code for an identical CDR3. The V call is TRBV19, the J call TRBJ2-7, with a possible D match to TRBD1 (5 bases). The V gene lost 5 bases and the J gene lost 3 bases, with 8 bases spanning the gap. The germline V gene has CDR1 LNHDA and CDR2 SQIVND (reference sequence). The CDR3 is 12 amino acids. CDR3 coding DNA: TGTGCCAGTAGTCTGCAGGGCTACGAGCAGTACTTC. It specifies CASSLQGYEQYF.

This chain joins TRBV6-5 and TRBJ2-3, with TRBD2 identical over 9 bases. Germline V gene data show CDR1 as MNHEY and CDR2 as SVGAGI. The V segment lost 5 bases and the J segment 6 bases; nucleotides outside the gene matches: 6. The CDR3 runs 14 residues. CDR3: CASSQGGGVDTQYF. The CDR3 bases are TGTGCCAGCAGTCAGGGCGGGGGGGTGGATACGCAGTATTTT.

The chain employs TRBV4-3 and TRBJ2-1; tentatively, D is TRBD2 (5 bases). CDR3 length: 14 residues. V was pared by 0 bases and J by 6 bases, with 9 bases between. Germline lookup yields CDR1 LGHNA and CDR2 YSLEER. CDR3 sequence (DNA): TGCGCCAGCAGCCAAGAACTAGTGGCCAATGAGCAGTTCTTC. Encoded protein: CASSQELVANEQFF.